This T cell receptor beta chain is from a study of CD4 T cells in relation to SARS-CoV-2 and coronaviruses. As to this clone: Its antigen remains unknown.

Profiling relied on immunoSEQ multiplex PCR, and the TCRdb table lists in-frame clones only, not all of them. The sample lists about 15,000 clones, 76% occurring once. Before the COVID-19 pandemic, during about 2010-2018, CD4+ T cells were taken from unexposed donors. The cells were cultured for 10 days before CD4+ T cells were isolated. Fresh IL-2 medium replaced half the medium on days 3 and 7. The CDR3 is 15 amino acids. The junction had 1 base not matched to a gene; V was cut back by 0 bases and J by 5 bases. Sequenced: CD4+ T cells from PBMCs, cultured in vitro. The rearrangement uses TRBV5-7 and TRBJ2-2; 10 bases align to TRBD2. TRBV5-7 is designated an ORF whose function remains uncertain. This clonotype originated in a human donor in good health. The CDR3 here is CASSLEGLATGELFF. In nucleotides, the CDR3 is TGTGCCAGCAGCTTGGAGGGACTAGCGACCGGGGAGCTGTTTTTT.